Listed below are T cell receptor beta chains from one sample, sequenced in a study of T cells after yellow fever vaccination. TCRdb re-called the 5' RACE reads through MiXCR, storing one row per CDR3 protein. The table has around 140,000 distinct CDR3 sequences, more than 6.5% seen once. The starting material was CD4+ T cells sorted from PBMCs, obtained 10 days after the yellow fever booster vaccination. Source of these receptors: a man under 40 who received the YFV17D yellow fever vaccine. The CDR3 runs from the conserved cysteine through the conserved F or W. The order of the fields is V gene, D gene, J gene, clone size, CDR3 DNA, CDR3 protein. The D gene is left open where the match is weak. A clone size is listed for some rows: how often the clone was seen (once, few, many), or a class if it is expanded.

TRBV4-1	TRBD2	TRBJ2-3	many	TGCGCCAGCAGCCGAGGACTAGCGGCAGTGGGGTCCGCAGATACGCAGTATTTT	CASSRGLAAVGSADTQYF
TRBV20-1	.	TRBJ2-1	.	TGCAGTGCTGGATTCGGTCGGTTGGAGCAGTTCTTC	CSAGFGRLEQFF
TRBV29-1	TRBD2	TRBJ2-3	many	TGCAGCGGTACTAGCGCCCCCCCAAACCCAGATACGCAGTATTTT	CSGTSAPPNPDTQYF
TRBV6-5	.	TRBJ1-1	.	TGTGCCAGCAGCTTTCAAAGCGCCGGGGCAGGGCGGGTTCCTGAAGCTTTCTTT	CASSFQSAGAGRVPEAFF
TRBV7-9	.	TRBJ2-4	many	TGTGCCAGCAGCCTGGAGTCACTAGCCAAAAACATTCAGTACTTC	CASSLESLAKNIQYF
TRBV6-5	.	TRBJ1-1	few	TGTGCCAGCAGTTATGGGGGTAGGACTGAAGCTTTCTTT	CASSYGGRTEAFF
TRBV6-1	.	TRBJ1-2	few	TGTGCCAGCAGTGGAACACCGAACTATGGCTACACCTTC	CASSGTPNYGYTF
TRBV18	.	TRBJ1-1	many	TGTGCCAGCTCACCACCGGGGGGCCAAGACACTGAAGCTTTCTTT	CASSPPGGQDTEAFF
TRBV7-2	.	TRBJ2-2	many	TGTGCCAGCAGCTCTAGGGGAGGAAACGCCGGGGAGCTGTTTTTT	CASSSRGGNAGELFF
TRBV28	TRBD2	TRBJ2-3	many	TGTGCCAGCAGTCGACTAGCGGGACACACAGATACGCAGTATTTT	CASSRLAGHTDTQYF